This T cell receptor beta chain was identified in a study of somatic mutations in cytotoxic T cells in rheumatoid arthritis. Some clones are missing from TCRdb's copy, which holds only in-frame ones; the method was immunoSEQ multiplex PCR. The sample records under 8,000 clones, 70% to 80% being singletons. With respect to this clone: Its antigen remains unknown.

Trimming removed 2 bases at V and 1 base at J, with 12 bases between. CDR1 and CDR2 from the germline V gene are MNHNS and SASEGT. The CDR3 runs 16 residues. General study findings and limits: Only rheumatoid arthritis patients, not healthy controls, showed CD8+ clonality increasing with age. Adjustment for multiple comparisons was not applied to the slight TRBV07 underrepresentation observed in rheumatoid arthritis patients.

The gene calls are TRBV6-1 and TRBJ1-5; D gene uncertain. This TCR was recovered from a woman aged 50 to 60 in good health. Sample: CD8+ T cells sorted from blood. For the CDR3, the DNA is TGTGCCAGCAGTGAATTCTTCCCCCAGAGCAATCAGCCCCAGCATTTT. Amino acids: CASSEFFPQSNQPQHF.